This T cell receptor (beta chain) was identified during a study of blood T cell repertoires in COVID-19. Study at large: From T cells, B-cell-depleted T cells, or PBMCs came the material, which was cDNA or gDNA.

In the original workflow: Estimation of nucleated cell counts relied on the amplification of reference gene primers. Repertoires were generated with immunoSEQ multiplex PCR, while TCRdb's copy carries only in-frame clones and drops some. The V and J calls and clone size are taken from that table; D and trimming were inferred from the DNA. The sample includes roughly 300,000 clones, approximately 87% of them seen just once. CDR1 MGHDK and CDR2 SYGVNS come from the germline V gene. With 5 bases clipped from V and 4 bases from J, the junction kept 8 bases outside the gene matches. The CDR3 covers 15 residues.

This receptor was obtained from a woman aged 40 to 49 who had recovered from COVID-19. The sequenced sample consisted of peripheral blood. This chain uses TRBV25-1 with TRBJ2-1; TRBD2 aligns across 7 bases. The CDR3 nucleotides read TGTGCCAGCAGTCCCGTGGGGGGGGGTTACAATGAGCAGTTCTTC. Amino acids: CASSPVGGGYNEQFF.